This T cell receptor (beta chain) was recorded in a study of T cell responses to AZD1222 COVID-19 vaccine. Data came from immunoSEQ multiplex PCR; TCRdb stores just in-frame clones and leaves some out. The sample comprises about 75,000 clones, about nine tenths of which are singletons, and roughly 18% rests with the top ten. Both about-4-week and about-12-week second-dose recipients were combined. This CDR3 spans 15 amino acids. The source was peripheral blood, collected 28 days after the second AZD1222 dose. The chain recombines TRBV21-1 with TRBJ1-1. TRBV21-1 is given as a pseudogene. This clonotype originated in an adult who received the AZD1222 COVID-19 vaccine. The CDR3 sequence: CASSSSRRGDTEAFF. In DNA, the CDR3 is TGTGCCAGCAGCAGTTCCAGGCGGGGGGACACTGAAGCTTTCTTT.